This T cell receptor beta chain was observed in a study of blood T cell repertoires in COVID-19. Membership in each cohort depended on participant-reported clinical history. The study counted Cohort 3 donors as recovered given two negative PCRs, clearance, or symptom resolution. The CDR3 covers 12 residues. Germline lookup yields CDR1 SNHLY and CDR2 FYNNEI. Germline trimming cut 6 bases from V and 13 bases from J; bases unmatched to any gene: 10. TCRdb's copy holds only in-frame clones and misses some; the assay was immunoSEQ multiplex PCR. The table records about 200,000 clones, roughly 82% of them present only once.

The sample comprised PBMCs or T cells enriched from blood (not recorded which). The TCR originated in a middle-aged man who had recovered from COVID-19. The V and J genes are TRBV2 and TRBJ2-7; 9 bases are a match to TRBD1. This CDR3 is CASRGTGPLYYF. CDR3 coding DNA: TGTGCCAGCAGGGGGACAGGGCCCCTTTATTACTTC.